This TCR beta chain was sequenced for a study of T cells after yellow fever vaccination. Study-wide background: Low-cell-number fractions underwent preparation using SMART-Seq v4 Ultra Low Input.

This clonotype came up many times. Study outcomes and limitations: The booster saw the reappearance of most primary-vaccination clones (roughly 96% CD4, almost 90% CD8).

TCRdb ran MiXCR on the 5' RACE reads and lists one entry per CDR3 protein. The sample yields tens of thousands of distinct CDR3 sequences, 4% to 6% seen once. The germline V gene has CDR1 SGHVS and CDR2 FQNEAQ. CDR3 length equals 14 residues. V lost 2 bases and J 8 bases, leaving 13 bases between the germline ends. Sequenced material: PBMCs, either bulk or a sorted T-cell subset (CD4+, CD8+, memory, or dextramer-sorted; not recorded which), taken about 49 days after the first yellow fever vaccination. The rearrangement links TRBV7-8 to TRBJ2-4; possibly TRBD1 or TRBD2 for D (5 bases each). The clonotype originates from a man between 18 and 35 years old who received the YFV17D yellow fever vaccine. CDR3 residues: CASSLQWGSDIQYF. CDR3 coding DNA: TGTGCCAGCAGCTTACAATGGGGGTCGGACATTCAGTACTTC.